Shown below are 10 T cell receptor beta chains from a single sample sequenced in a study of blood T cell repertoires in COVID-19 (dated by TCRdb to 2018 to 2021). The receptor library was made with the immunoSEQ multiplex PCR assay. TCRdb retrieved this table from immuneACCESS and kept in-frame rearrangements only. Not all clones are present; in checked studies, unresolved V genes account for under half, and no reason is known for the remainder. This sample lists roughly 140,000 clones; roughly 86% were detected once. The leading ten clones occupy around 5.4% of the sample. The specimen sequenced was peripheral blood. Receptors originate from a human donor in a cohort sampled during active COVID-19.

This clone was found once. The chain uses TRBV7-9 and TRBJ1-6; TRBD1 might be the D (5 bases). Germline V gives CDR1 SEHNR, CDR2 FQNEAQ (reference sequence). Trimming left V 5 bases short and J 10 bases short, with 15 bases between. CDR3 size: 14 residues. The CDR3 sequence is CASSPWGGESPLHF. The CDR3 bases are TGTGCCAGCAGCCCCTGGGGGGGAGAGTCACCCCTCCACTTT.

This clone was recorded many times. This sequence joins TRBV5-4 and TRBJ2-6; D perhaps matches TRBD1 (5 bases). Trimming cost V 4 bases and J 6 bases, with 11 bases left between them. Germline lookup yields CDR1 SGHNT and CDR2 YYREEE (reference sequence). The CDR3 has 14 amino acids. The CDR3 loop is CASSPDSAANVLTF. In DNA form, the CDR3 reads TGTGCCAGCAGCCCCGACAGTGCGGCCAACGTCCTGACTTTC.

This CDR3 is CSVEFRELNYGYTF. In DNA form, the CDR3 reads TGCAGCGTTGAATTTCGGGAACTTAACTATGGCTACACCTTC. The chain has TRBV29-1 and TRBJ1-2; unclear D gene. CDR1 SQVTM and CDR2 ANQGSEA come from the germline V gene. V lost 2 bases to trimming and J lost 1 base, with 11 bases between them. The length of the CDR3 is 14 residues.

This clone is judged medium-sized. The chain recombines TRBV4-1 with TRBJ2-4; a weak D match, TRBD2 (5 bases). CDR3 length: 14 amino acids. Germline assignment: CDR1 MGHRA and CDR2 YSYEKL. V was shortened by 1 base and J by 1 base, with 5 bases between the two germline ends. CDR3 region: CASSQAGAKNIQYF. CDR3 DNA: TGCGCCAGCAGCCAAGCGGGGGCCAAAAACATTCAGTACTTC.

V and J are TRBV7-8 and TRBJ2-1; D not resolved. Trimming removed 1 base from V and 5 bases from J, with 9 bases in between. Germline loops: CDR1 SGHVS, CDR2 FQNEAQ. The CDR3 runs to 14 residues. In nucleotides, the CDR3 is TGTGCCAGCAGCTTAGTTGCTTACAACAATGAGCAGTTCTTC. Encoded protein: CASSLVAYNNEQFF. Looking up the rest from reference TRBV7-8 and TRBJ2-1 gives the full variable domain: GAGVSQSPRYKVAKRGQDVALRCDPISGHVSLFWYQQALGQGPEFLTYFQNEAQLDKSGLPSDRFFAERPEGSVSTLKIQRTQQEDSAVYLCASSLVAYNNEQFFGPGTRLTVL.

A single count supports this clone. The chain recombines TRBV7-3 with TRBJ2-1; 9 nucleotides line up with TRBD2. The germline CDR1 and CDR2 sequences are SGHTA and FQGTGA. This CDR3 has 16 amino acids. The V gene end was trimmed by 5 bases and the J gene end by 5 bases; junction bases not matched to a gene: 10. The CDR3 loop reads CASSPRASGTNNEQFF. CDR3 nucleotides: TGTGCCAGCAGCCCACGGGCTAGCGGGACCAACAATGAGCAGTTCTTC.

The chain recombines TRBV7-6 with TRBJ2-2, with 12 bases aligning to TRBD2. Per germline, CDR1 SGHVS and CDR2 FNYEAQ. CDR3 size: 16 residues. With V trimmed by 1 base and J by 7 bases, 4 bases remained unmatched. CDR3 nucleotide sequence: TGTGCCAGCAGCTTAGATCTAGCGGGAGGGATCGGGGAGCTGTTTTTT. Translation: CASSLDLAGGIGELFF. The whole variable domain, remainder taken from reference TRBV7-6 and TRBJ2-2, is GAGVSQSPRYKVTKRGQDVALRCDPISGHVSLYWYRQALGQGPEFLTYFNYEAQQDKSGLPNDRFSAERPEGSISTLTIQRTEQRDSAMYRCASSLDLAGGIGELFFGEGSRLTVL.

This sequence joins TRBV11-2 and TRBJ2-6, with TRBD2 matching over 10 bases. The V gene end was trimmed by 4 bases and the J gene end by 6 bases; junction bases not matched to a gene: 12. The germline CDR1 and CDR2 sequences are SGHAT and FQNNGV. This CDR3 comprises 18 residues. CDR3 DNA: TGTGCCAGCAGCTACCGGGGTAGCGGGAGGTCGGAGGCCAACGTCCTGACTTTC. Amino acids: CASSYRGSGRSEANVLTF.

The CDR3 sequence: CASRRRGVYGYTF. The CDR3 coding sequence is TGTGCCAGCCGGCGCCGGGGGGTCTATGGCTACACCTTC. The gene calls are TRBV6-5 and TRBJ1-2; D is perhaps TRBD1 (5 bases). The CDR3 contains 13 residues. The germline V and J ends were trimmed by 8 bases and 4 bases, with 14 bases remaining between them. Germline V gene sequence: CDR1 MNHEY, CDR2 SVGAGI.

The chain uses TRBV6-5 and TRBJ2-3, with TRBD2 as a possible D gene (6 bases). Per germline, CDR1 MNHEY and CDR2 SVGAGI. The V gene lost 5 bases and the J gene lost 8 bases, with 17 bases spanning the gap. This CDR3 has 14 amino acids. As DNA, the CDR3 is TGTGCCAGCAGTCAGCGGGCCCCCGGGGTTACGCAGTATTTT. Its protein is CASSQRAPGVTQYF.